The 2 T cell receptor beta chains reported below all come from one sample, sequenced in a study of tumor and adjacent non-tumor tissue in lung cancer. The template was RNA from unsorted bulk tissue. Distant lung tissue was collected more than 3 cm away from the tumor edge. Three rounds of nested PCR, following a modified ARM-PCR protocol, produced the TCRbeta library. TCRdb re-called the multiplex PCR reads through MiXCR, storing one row per CDR3 protein. The sample has about 67,000 distinct CDR3 sequences; more than 75% are singletons. Input material: distant non-tumor lung tissue. The source of these receptors is a man in his 60s with non-small cell lung cancer.

The V call is TRBV11-3, the J call TRBJ2-7; unclear D gene. The ends were cut back, 5 bases at V and 0 bases at J, with 11 bases in the middle. This CDR3 is 14 amino acids long. Looked up from germline, CDR1 is SGHNT and CDR2 is YENEEA. CDR3 residues: CASSVRSVSYEQYF. The CDR3 DNA reads TGTGCCAGCAGCGTCAGGAGTGTCTCCTACGAGCAGTACTTC.

With regard to this clonotype: The junction shows a germline mismatch at one end, possibly a read error. The chain uses TRBV11-2 and TRBJ1-1; D is possibly TRBD1 (5 bases). The CDR3 is 13 amino acids. Germline CDR1 reads SGHAT; CDR2 reads FQNNGV. In DNA, the CDR3 is TGTGCCAGCAGCCGGGGACTGAACACTGAAGCTTCCTTT. Translating gives CASSRGLNTEASF.